Below, one T cell receptor beta chain is given with its context. V was cut by 0 bases and J by 1 base, with 15 bases left in between. Germline V gene data show CDR1 as LGHNA and CDR2 as YSLEER. The CDR3 loop spans 18 amino acids. The entry originates in a study of blood T cell repertoires in COVID-19. About the research overall: The study drew acute and convalescent COVID-19 samples from the United States, Italy and Spain. PBMCs, B-cell-depleted T cells, or T cells were the source of the cDNA or gDNA that made up the material.

In the original processing: Estimation of nucleated cell counts relied on the amplification of reference gene primers. Here immunoSEQ multiplex PCR was the method, and the copy in TCRdb shows in-frame clones only, minus some. V, J and clone size derive from that table, while D and trimming were established from the DNA sequence. Here the sample spans roughly 220,000 clones, approximately 82% being singletons. This clonotype was sampled from a woman aged 40 to 49 who had recovered from COVID-19. Sequencing input: peripheral blood. The chain has TRBV4-3 and TRBJ2-2; D possibly corresponds to TRBD1 (6 bases). CDR3 DNA: TGCGCCAGCAGCCAAGATCCGCTGGGGACACTGAACACCGGGGAGCTGTTTTTT. This translates into CASSQDPLGTLNTGELFF.